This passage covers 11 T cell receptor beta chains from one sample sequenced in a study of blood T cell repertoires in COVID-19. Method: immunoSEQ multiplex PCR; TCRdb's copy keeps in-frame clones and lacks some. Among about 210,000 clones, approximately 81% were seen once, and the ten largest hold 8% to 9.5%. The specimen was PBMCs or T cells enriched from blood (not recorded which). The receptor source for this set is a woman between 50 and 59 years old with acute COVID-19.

CDR3 sequence: CASSLVGGEREKLFF. The CDR3 DNA reads as TGTGCCAGCAGCTTAGTAGGTGGGGAGAGGGAAAAACTGTTTTTT. The chain has TRBV7-6 and TRBJ1-4; D not certain. The V gene lost 1 base and the J gene lost 8 bases, with 14 bases spanning the gap. Germline loops: CDR1 SGHVS, CDR2 FNYEAQ. The CDR3 loop spans 15 amino acids.

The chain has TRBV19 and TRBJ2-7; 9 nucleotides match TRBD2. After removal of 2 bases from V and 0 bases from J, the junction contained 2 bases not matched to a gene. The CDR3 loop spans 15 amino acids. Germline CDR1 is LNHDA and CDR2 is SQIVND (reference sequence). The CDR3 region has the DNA TGTGCCAGTAGTATACTAGCGGGACACTCCTACGAGCAGTACTTC. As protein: CASSILAGHSYEQYF.

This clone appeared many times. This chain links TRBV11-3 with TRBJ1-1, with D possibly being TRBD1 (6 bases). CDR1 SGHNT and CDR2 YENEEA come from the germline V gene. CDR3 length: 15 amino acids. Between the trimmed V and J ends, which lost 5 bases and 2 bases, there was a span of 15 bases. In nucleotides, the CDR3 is TGTGCCAGCAGCCTAGGGGGGACACTAAACACTGAAGCTTTCTTT. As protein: CASSLGGTLNTEAFF.

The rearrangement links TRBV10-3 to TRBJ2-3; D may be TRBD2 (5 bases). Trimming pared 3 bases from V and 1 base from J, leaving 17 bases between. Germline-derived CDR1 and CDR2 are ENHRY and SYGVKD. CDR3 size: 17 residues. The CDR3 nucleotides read TGTGCCATCAGTGACCCCGTCGAATCGCGGGGCACAGATACGCAGTATTTT. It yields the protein CAISDPVESRGTDTQYF.

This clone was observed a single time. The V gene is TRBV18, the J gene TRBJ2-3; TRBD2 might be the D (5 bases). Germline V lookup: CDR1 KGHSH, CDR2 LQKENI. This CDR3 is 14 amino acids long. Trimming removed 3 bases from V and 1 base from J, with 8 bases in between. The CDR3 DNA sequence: TGTGCCAGCTCACCGGGTAGCGGCACAGATACGCAGTATTTT. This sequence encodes CASSPGSGTDTQYF.

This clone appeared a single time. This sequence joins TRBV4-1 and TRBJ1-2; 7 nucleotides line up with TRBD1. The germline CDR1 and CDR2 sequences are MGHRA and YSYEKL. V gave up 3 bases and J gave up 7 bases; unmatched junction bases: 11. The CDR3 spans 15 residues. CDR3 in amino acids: CASSQSGTELFGYTF. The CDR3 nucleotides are TGCGCCAGCAGCCAGTCCGGGACAGAACTTTTTGGCTACACCTTC.

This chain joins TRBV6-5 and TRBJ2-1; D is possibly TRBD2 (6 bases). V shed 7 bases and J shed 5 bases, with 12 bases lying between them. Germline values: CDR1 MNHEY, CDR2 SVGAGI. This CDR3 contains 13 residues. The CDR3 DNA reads TGTGCCAGCACTAGCGAAGTAAACAATGAGCAGTTCTTC. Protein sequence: CASTSEVNNEQFF.

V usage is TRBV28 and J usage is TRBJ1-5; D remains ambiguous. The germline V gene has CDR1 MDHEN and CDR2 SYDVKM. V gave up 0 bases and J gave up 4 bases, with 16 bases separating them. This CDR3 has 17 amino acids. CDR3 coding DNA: TGTGCCAGCAGTTTATGGGCCGACAAGTGGGCGAATCAGCCCCAGCATTTT. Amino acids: CASSLWADKWANQPQHF.

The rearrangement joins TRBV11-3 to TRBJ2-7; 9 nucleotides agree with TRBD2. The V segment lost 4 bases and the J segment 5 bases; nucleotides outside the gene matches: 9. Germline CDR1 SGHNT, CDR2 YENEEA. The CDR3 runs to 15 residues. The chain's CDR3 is CASSSGLASRDEQYF. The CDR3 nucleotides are TGTGCCAGCAGCTCGGGACTAGCATCAAGGGACGAGCAGTACTTC.

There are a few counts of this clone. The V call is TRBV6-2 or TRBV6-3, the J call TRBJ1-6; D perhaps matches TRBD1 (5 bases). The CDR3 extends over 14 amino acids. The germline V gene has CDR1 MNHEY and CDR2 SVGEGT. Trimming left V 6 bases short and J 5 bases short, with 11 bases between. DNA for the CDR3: TGTGCCAGCAGCCCTCGGGGGGATAATTCACCCCTCCACTTT. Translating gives CASSPRGDNSPLHF.

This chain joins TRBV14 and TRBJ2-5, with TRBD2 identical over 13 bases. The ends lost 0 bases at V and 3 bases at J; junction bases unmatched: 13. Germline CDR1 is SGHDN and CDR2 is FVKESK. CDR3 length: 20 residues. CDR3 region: CASSQDLATSGRALKETQYF. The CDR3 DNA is TGTGCCAGCAGCCAAGATCTTGCCACTAGCGGGAGGGCCCTCAAAGAGACCCAGTACTTC. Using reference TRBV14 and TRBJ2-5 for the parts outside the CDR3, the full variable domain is EAGVTQFPSHSVIEKGQTVTLRCDPISGHDNLYWYRRVMGKEIKFLLHFVKESKQDESGMPNNRFLAERTGGTYSTLKVQPAELEDSGVYFCASSQDLATSGRALKETQYFGPGTRLLVL.